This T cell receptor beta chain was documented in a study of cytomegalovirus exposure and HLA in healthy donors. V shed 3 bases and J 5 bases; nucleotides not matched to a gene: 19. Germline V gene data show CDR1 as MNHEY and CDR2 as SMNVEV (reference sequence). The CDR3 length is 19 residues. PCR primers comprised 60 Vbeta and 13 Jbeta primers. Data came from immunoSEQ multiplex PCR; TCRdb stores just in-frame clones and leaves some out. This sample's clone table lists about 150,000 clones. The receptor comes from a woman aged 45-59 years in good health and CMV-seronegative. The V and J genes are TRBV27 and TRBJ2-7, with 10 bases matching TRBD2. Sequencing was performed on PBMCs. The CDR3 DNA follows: TGTGCCAGCAGTTTCTCCTGGAGTAGGACTAGCGGAGGGTCGGACGAGCAGTACTTC. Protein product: CASSFSWSRTSGGSDEQYF.